One sample yielded the 20 T cell receptor beta chains listed below, sequenced in a study of chemoradiotherapy in HPV16-positive cancers. TCRdb's table, derived via immunoSEQ multiplex PCR, lists solely in-frame clones and lacks some. This table holds 2,000 to 2,500 clones, approximately 90% found once. The sample consisted of tumor tissue, taken from a patient who underwent chemoradiotherapy. The receptors were sampled from a human donor with HPV-associated anogenital cancer.

The chain uses TRBV2 and TRBJ1-3, with 10 bases matching TRBD1. V was pared by 4 bases and J by 7 bases, with 1 base of the junction left unmatched. CDR1 and CDR2 (germline): SNHLY, FYNNEI. The CDR3 is 13 residues long. CDR3 sequence: CASSGQGANTIYF. The CDR3 DNA sequence: TGTGCCAGCAGTGGACAGGGGGCGAACACCATATATTTT. Drawing the rest from reference TRBV2 and TRBJ1-3, the complete variable domain is EPEVTQTPSHQVTQMGQEVILRCVPISNHLYFYWYRQILGQKVEFLVSFYNNEISEKSEIFDDQFSVERPDGSNFTLKIRSTKLEDSAMYFCASSGQGANTIYFGEGSWLTVV.

The J gene is TRBJ1-1, the V gene TRBV7-3; D possibly corresponds to TRBD1 (5 bases). The CDR3 is 15 amino acids. Germline CDR1 reads SGHTA; CDR2 reads FQGTGA. The V gene lost 0 bases and the J gene lost 4 bases, with 12 bases spanning the gap. The CDR3 sequence is CASSLTGGVVTEAFF. The CDR3, as DNA: TGTGCCAGCAGCTTAACGGGGGGAGTAGTCACTGAAGCTTTCTTT.

The table lists this clone with a count of one. DNA of the CDR3: TGTGCCAGGACAGAGGGGAGAGGGGCTGGGGACGAGCAGTACTTC. Amino acid sequence: CARTEGRGAGDEQYF. V is TRBV27 and J is TRBJ2-7; D might be TRBD1 or TRBD2, each matching 5 bases. CDR1 and CDR2 from the germline V gene are MNHEY and SMNVEV (reference sequence). Trimming stripped 9 bases from V and 5 bases from J, with 23 bases between. The length of the CDR3 is 15 residues.

The rearrangement links TRBV30 to TRBJ1-1, with D hard to call. The CDR3 has 13 residues. Per germline, CDR1 GTSNPN and CDR2 SVGIG (reference sequence). Trimming left V 0 bases short and J 1 base short, with 6 bases between. Here the CDR3 reads CAWSVDTNTEAFF. CDR3 in DNA: TGTGCCTGGAGTGTGGATACGAACACTGAAGCTTTCTTT.

V and J are TRBV28 and TRBJ1-5; the match to TRBD1 covers 7 bases. This CDR3 is 14 amino acids long. CDR1 and CDR2 from the germline V gene are MDHEN and SYDVKM. Losses at the gene ends were 4 bases for V and 8 bases for J; bases not matched to a gene: 8. In DNA, the CDR3 is TGTGCCAGCAGTTCCGGGACAGCGTGGGAGCCCCAGCATTTT. Translating it yields CASSSGTAWEPQHF.

The chain combines TRBV15 with TRBJ2-5; 8 bases agree with TRBD2. The CDR3 length is 16 residues. The ends lost 3 bases at V and 4 bases at J; junction bases unmatched: 10. CDR1 and CDR2 (germline): LNHNV, YYDKDF (reference sequence). The CDR3 sequence: CATSRRGVAGPETQYF. DNA for the CDR3: TGTGCCACCAGCAGGCGGGGGGTAGCGGGGCCAGAGACCCAGTACTTC.

The chain has TRBV7-3 and TRBJ2-1, with a tentative D call TRBD1 (6 bases). Per germline, CDR1 SGHTA and CDR2 FQGTGA. This CDR3 has 13 amino acids. Trimming stripped 3 bases from V and 4 bases from J, with 7 bases between. Here the CDR3 reads CASSLDSYNEQFF. In nucleotides, the CDR3 is TGTGCCAGCAGCTTGGACAGTTACAATGAGCAGTTCTTC.

V usage is TRBV5-6 and J usage is TRBJ1-2; TRBD1 aligns across 8 bases. CDR1 is SGHDT and CDR2 is YYEEEE in the germline V gene. Losses at the gene ends were 4 bases for V and 3 bases for J; bases not matched to a gene: 14. The CDR3 is 17 residues long. The CDR3 nucleotides are TGTGCCAGCAGCCACATAACCTTGGGACAGGCCTACTATGGCTACACCTTC. It translates to CASSHITLGQAYYGYTF.

The V call is TRBV6-1, the J call TRBJ2-7, with D perhaps matching TRBD2 (5 bases). V gave up 2 bases and J gave up 2 bases, with 10 bases separating them. The CDR3 sequence is 14 residues long. Germline values: CDR1 MNHNS, CDR2 SASEGT. In nucleotides, the CDR3 is TGTGCCAGCAGTGAAAGCGGCAGGACCTACGAGCAGTACTTC. The encoded protein is CASSESGRTYEQYF.

In this sample, this clone turned up once. The V and J genes are TRBV6-5 and TRBJ1-3; D is uncertain. Trimming removed 4 bases at V and 1 base at J, with 11 bases between. Germline V gene lookup returns CDR1 MNHEY and CDR2 SVGAGI. This CDR3 spans 15 amino acids. The CDR3 DNA sequence: TGTGCCAGCAGTTGGACGGTATCTTCTGGAAACACCATATATTTT. It specifies CASSWTVSSGNTIYF.

The chain is built from TRBV9 and TRBJ2-3; 11 bases match TRBD2. There are 15 residues in the CDR3. V lost 0 bases to trimming and J lost 10 bases; unmatched junction nucleotides: 7. Germline CDR1 is SGDLS and CDR2 is YYNGEE. As DNA, the CDR3 is TGTGCCAGCAGCGTAGTAGGTAATAGCGGGGGGGCGCAGTATTTT. Encoded protein: CASSVVGNSGGAQYF.

The chain couples TRBV10-3 to TRBJ1-1, with D perhaps matching TRBD1 (5 bases). CDR1 and CDR2 (germline): ENHRY, SYGVKD. Trimming shortened V by 6 bases and J by 5 bases, and 19 bases separated the two germline ends. There are 15 residues in the CDR3. CDR3 sequence: CAIRTGLSTGTEAFF. The DNA for the CDR3 is TGTGCCATCAGGACGGGGCTTTCGACGGGGACTGAAGCTTTCTTT.

The rearrangement joins TRBV11-2 to TRBJ2-3, with 9 positions matching TRBD1. This CDR3 has 16 amino acids. In germline, CDR1 is SGHAT, CDR2 FQNNGV. Trimming at V came to 2 bases and at J to 0 bases, leaving 3 bases not matched to a gene. The DNA for the CDR3 is TGTGCCAGCAGCTTATGGGGGACAGGGAGCACAGATACGCAGTATTTT. This sequence encodes CASSLWGTGSTDTQYF.

V is TRBV21-1 and J is TRBJ1-1; the table's D call TRBD1 went unverified against the DNA. TRBV21-1 is labeled a pseudogene. The CDR3 contains 14 residues. In DNA form, the CDR3 reads TGTGCCAGCAGACAGGTCATCAAAACCACTGAAGCTTTCTTT. Amino acids: CASRQVIKTTEAFF.

The chain couples TRBV29-1 to TRBJ1-2; perhaps TRBD1 as D (5 bases). The germline CDR1 and CDR2 sequences are SQVTM and ANQGSEA. Trimming left V 1 base short and J 4 bases short, with 22 bases between. The CDR3 has 17 amino acids. CDR3 region: CSVEGTGQALARYGYTF. The CDR3 nucleotides read TGCAGCGTTGAAGGTACAGGCCAAGCCCTGGCCCGCTATGGCTACACCTTC. Supplemented by reference TRBV29-1 and TRBJ1-2, the full variable domain reads SAVISQKPSRDICQRGTSLTIQCQVDSQVTMMFWYRQQPGQSLTLIATANQGSEATYESGFVIDKFPISRPNLTFSTLTVSNMSPEDSSIYLCSVEGTGQALARYGYTFGSGTRLTVV.

This chain joins TRBV5-6 and TRBJ1-5; D call uncertain. Germline V gives CDR1 SGHDT, CDR2 YYEEEE. With 0 bases removed from V and 3 bases from J, the gap between germline ends came to 7 bases. The CDR3 spans 14 residues. The CDR3 DNA is TGTGCCAGCAGCTTGGTCGGGGACAATCAGCCCCAGCATTTT. Protein: CASSLVGDNQPQHF.

The CDR3 bases are TGTGCCAGCAGCTTAAGGTACAGCCCTAATCAGCCCCAGCATTTT. Translation gives CASSLRYSPNQPQHF. The chain links TRBV7-3 to TRBJ1-5; D not resolved. This CDR3 region has 15 residues. Germline CDR1 reads SGHTA; CDR2 reads FQGTGA. V lost 1 base to trimming and J lost 4 bases, with 11 bases between them.

V and J are TRBV10-3 and TRBJ2-5; 7 nucleotides match TRBD1. V was pared by 4 bases and J by 2 bases, with 1 base of the junction left unmatched. This CDR3 comprises 13 residues. Germline lookup yields CDR1 ENHRY and CDR2 SYGVKD. CDR3: CAISVGQQETQYF. The DNA of the CDR3 is TGTGCCATCAGTGTGGGACAGCAAGAGACCCAGTACTTC.

This clone was found a few times. The chain couples TRBV10-3 to TRBJ2-7, with TRBD1 identical over 11 bases. This CDR3 has 14 residues. The junction had 10 bases not matched to a gene; V was cut back by 8 bases and J by 7 bases. Germline loops: CDR1 ENHRY, CDR2 SYGVKD. CDR3 sequence reads: CAIGKGQGAREQYF. CDR3 in DNA: TGTGCCATCGGTAAAGGACAGGGGGCGCGGGAGCAGTACTTC.

The J gene is TRBJ2-2, the V gene TRBV28; D is possibly TRBD2 (7 bases). This CDR3 has 15 residues. V gave up 2 bases and J gave up 3 bases, with 10 bases separating them. Looked up from germline, CDR1 is MDHEN and CDR2 is SYDVKM. The CDR3 nucleotides read TGTGCCAGCAGTTTAGGGGGGGCAGACACCGGGGAGCTGTTTTTT. This sequence encodes CASSLGGADTGELFF. The entire variable domain, with the rest obtained from reference TRBV28 and TRBJ2-2, is as follows: DVKVTQSSRYLVKRTGEKVFLECVQDMDHENMFWYRQDPGLGLRLIYFSYDVKMKEKGDIPEGYSVSREKKERFSLILESASTNQTSMYLCASSLGGADTGELFFGEGSRLTVL.